The rows below give T cell receptor beta chains drawn from one sample of a study of blood T cells in healthy people across ages. In TCRdb, the 5' RACE reads were re-called with MiXCR into one record per CDR3 protein. The sample includes around 320,000 distinct CDR3 sequences, 25% to 30% seen only once; the top ten take around 29%. The sample was blood. The receptors derive from a woman between 65 and 79 years old in good health. Both conserved end residues are part of each CDR3. The D gene is left open where the match is weak. Size values are once, few and many counts, or a class for expanded clones, and some rows have none.

D gene	V gene	J gene	clone size	CDR3 protein	CDR3 DNA
-	TRBV27	TRBJ2-7	few	CASSSDGSWDEQYF	TGTGCCAGCAGTTCGGACGGGAGCTGGGACGAGCAGTACTTC
TRBD2	TRBV6-1	TRBJ2-6	-	CASSQGARTSGMGPGANVLTF	TGTGCCAGCAGCCAGGGAGCAAGGACTAGCGGGATGGGTCCGGGGGCCAACGTCCTGACTTTC
-	TRBV6-2/TRBV6-3	TRBJ2-4	-	CASSYSSQGGGKNIQYF	TGTGCCAGCAGTTACTCGAGTCAGGGAGGAGGCAAAAACATTCAGTACTTC
TRBD1	TRBV3-1	TRBJ2-5	few	CASRFGTGKETQYF	TGTGCCAGCAGATTCGGGACAGGCAAAGAGACCCAGTACTTC
-	TRBV20-1	TRBJ1-2	few	CSARPGSGYTF	TGCAGTGCTAGGCCGGGGAGCGGCTACACCTTC
TRBD1	TRBV4-2	TRBJ2-6	many	CASSQGTGSSGANVLTF	TGTGCCAGCAGCCAAGGGACAGGGAGCTCTGGGGCCAACGTCCTGACTTTC
-	TRBV20-1	TRBJ2-5	many	CSARVWDRQETQYF	TGCAGTGCTAGAGTTTGGGACCGCCAAGAGACCCAGTACTTC
-	TRBV24-1	TRBJ2-5	-	CATSDFSQGRETQYF	TGTGCCACCAGTGATTTCTCCCAGGGGAGGGAGACCCAGTACTTC
-	TRBV2	TRBJ2-1	few	CASSWRGEQFF	TGTGCCAGCAGTTGGCGGGGTGAGCAGTTCTTC
-	TRBV20-1	TRBJ2-7	few	CSARNKGGQYF	TGCAGTGCTAGAAACAAAGGGGGACAGTACTTC
-	TRBV5-1	TRBJ1-1	-	CASSFSRGGLDQAFF	TGCGCCAGCAGCTTCTCCCGGGGGGGCCTAGACCAAGCTTTCTTT
-	TRBV5-1	TRBJ1-1	-	CASSFPGGMDEAFF	TGCGCCAGCAGCTTTCCTGGGGGCATGGATGAAGCTTTCTTT
TRBD2	TRBV5-1	TRBJ2-2	-	CASSPLAGDTGELFF	TGCGCCAGCAGCCCCCTCGCGGGAGATACCGGGGAGCTGTTTTTT
TRBD2	TRBV11-2	TRBJ2-1	few	CASSLALAGGQNEQFF	TGTGCCAGCAGCTTAGCACTAGCGGGAGGGCAAAATGAGCAGTTCTTC
-	TRBV15	TRBJ2-3	-	CATSRGGLGQAYTRYF	TGTGCCACCAGCCGTGGGGGTCTTGGTCAGGCATATACGCGGTATTTT
TRBD2	TRBV5-6	TRBJ2-1	-	CASSSPTSGRYEQFF	TGTGCCAGCAGCTCCCCGACTAGCGGGAGGTACGAGCAGTTCTTC
-	TRBV7-2	TRBJ2-4	-	CASSFRDSRGKNIQYF	TGTGCCAGCAGCTTTCGAGACAGCCGTGGCAAAAACATTCAGTACTTC
-	TRBV25-1	TRBJ2-4	-	CASSPRYLAKNIQYF	TGTGCCAGCAGCCCAAGATACCTAGCCAAAAACATTCAGTACTTC
TRBD2	TRBV20-1	TRBJ2-3	few	CSALPSGGSTDTQYF	TGCAGTGCTTTACCCAGCGGGGGAAGCACAGATACGCAGTATTTT
-	TRBV29-1	TRBJ2-1	-	CSVTGETKLGYEQFF	TGCAGCGTAACCGGGGAGACCAAGCTGGGTTATGAGCAGTTCTTC
TRBD1	TRBV11-2	TRBJ1-2	-	CASSLGPGQGAFGYTF	TGTGCCAGCAGCTTAGGACCGGGACAGGGGGCGTTTGGCTACACCTTC
TRBD1	TRBV29-1	TRBJ2-7	few	CSVRQGLDEQYF	TGCAGCGTTAGACAGGGTCTGGACGAGCAGTACTTC
TRBD2	TRBV7-9	TRBJ2-4	once	CASSPQASGGAIQYF	TGTGCCAGCAGCCCCCAGGCTAGCGGGGGTGCAATTCAGTACTTC
-	TRBV7-2	TRBJ1-1	-	CASGGQLNTEAFF	TGTGCCAGCGGCGGACAGTTAAACACTGAAGCTTTCTTT
-	TRBV6-2/TRBV6-3	TRBJ2-1	few	CASSLRRVSYNEQFF	TGTGCCAGCAGCCTAAGACGGGTCTCCTACAATGAGCAGTTCTTC
TRBD1	TRBV7-9	TRBJ1-1	-	CASSPWTGTVNEAFF	TGTGCCAGCAGCCCGTGGACAGGGACTGTAAATGAAGCTTTCTTT
TRBD2	TRBV5-1	TRBJ2-7	-	CASSWTSPSYEQYF	TGCGCCAGCAGTTGGACTAGTCCCTCCTACGAGCAGTACTTC
-	TRBV10-3	TRBJ2-3	few	CAISAGLRDQETDTQYF	TGTGCCATCAGTGCGGGGTTAAGGGACCAGGAGACAGATACGCAGTATTTT
-	TRBV29-1	TRBJ2-7	once	CSVEDRGGVEQYF	TGCAGCGTTGAAGATAGGGGAGGCGTCGAGCAGTACTTC
TRBD1	TRBV29-1	TRBJ1-1	-	CSVGHLRDRGNAFF	TGCAGCGTTGGTCACCTCCGGGACAGGGGAAATGCTTTCTTT
TRBD2	TRBV15	TRBJ2-1	-	CATSRKAGGGYEEFF	TGTGCCACCAGCAGAAAAGCGGGAGGGGGCTATGAGGAGTTCTTC
TRBD2	TRBV5-8	TRBJ2-1	few	CASSLAGTSGRWEQFF	TGTGCCAGCAGCTTAGCCGGGACTAGCGGGAGATGGGAGCAGTTCTTC
-	TRBV28	TRBJ1-2	-	CASSPHPGRTFYGYTF	TGTGCCAGCAGCCCCCACCCGGGGCGGACCTTTTATGGCTACACCTTC
-	TRBV7-2	TRBJ2-2	-	CASSLIGELFF	TGTGCCAGCAGCTTAATCGGGGAGCTGTTTTTT
-	TRBV25-1	TRBJ2-3	-	CASLLDSDTQYF	TGTGCCAGCCTGCTGGACTCAGATACGCAGTATTTT
TRBD2	TRBV5-1	TRBJ2-1	-	CASSLGAASGSNEQFF	TGCGCCAGCAGCTTGGGGGCGGCTAGCGGGAGTAATGAGCAGTTCTTC
TRBD1	TRBV12-3/TRBV12-4	TRBJ1-6	-	CASRPGGTGRAPLHF	TGTGCCAGCAGACCTGGCGGGACAGGGAGGGCACCCCTCCACTTT
TRBD2	TRBV5-1	TRBJ2-1	-	CASSPGLAGYNEQFF	TGCGCCAGCAGCCCCGGACTAGCGGGGTACAATGAGCAGTTCTTC
-	TRBV6-2/TRBV6-3	TRBJ2-7	-	CASSYATRKEYEQYF	TGTGCCAGCAGTTACGCTACCCGAAAGGAATACGAGCAGTACTTC
-	TRBV7-6	TRBJ1-4	-	CASSHNPVRNEKLFF	TGTGCCAGCAGCCACAACCCGGTGAGGAATGAAAAACTGTTTTTT
-	TRBV7-9	TRBJ1-1	many	CASSLSRMNTEAFF	TGTGCCAGCAGCTTAAGTCGGATGAACACTGAAGCTTTCTTT
TRBD1	TRBV5-1	TRBJ2-2	-	CASREGATNTGELFF	TGCGCGAGCAGAGAGGGGGCCACGAACACCGGGGAGCTGTTTTTT
-	TRBV10-3	TRBJ2-1	-	CAISDPGKIYNEQFF	TGTGCCATCAGTGACCCGGGCAAGATTTACAATGAGCAGTTCTTC
-	TRBV13	TRBJ1-1	few	CASSPWGGDTEAFF	TGTGCCAGCAGCCCCTGGGGCGGGGACACTGAAGCTTTCTTT
-	TRBV7-6	TRBJ2-3	-	CASSLGRGHADTQYF	TGTGCCAGCAGCTTAGGAAGGGGACATGCAGATACGCAGTATTTT
TRBD2	TRBV4-3	TRBJ2-1	many	CASSLLLAGGEQFF	TGCGCCAGCAGCCTGTTACTAGCGGGAGGTGAGCAGTTCTTC
-	TRBV5-1	TRBJ2-4	-	CASSLAGDIQYF	TGCGCCAGCAGCTTGGCCGGGGACATTCAGTACTTC
-	TRBV6-2/TRBV6-3	TRBJ2-7	many	CASAGYEQYF	TGTGCCAGCGCAGGCTACGAGCAGTACTTC
-	TRBV15	TRBJ2-7	-	CAPVGIQYLESYEQYF	TGTGCCCCCGTAGGGATCCAATACCTGGAGTCCTACGAGCAGTACTTC
TRBD2	TRBV2	TRBJ2-1	few	CASSERASGSLDEQFF	TGTGCCAGCAGTGAGAGGGCTAGCGGTTCTCTCGATGAGCAGTTCTTC
-	TRBV6-2/TRBV6-3	TRBJ2-5	-	CASSSPGAGQETQYF	TGTGCCAGCAGCTCTCCGGGGGCGGGACAAGAGACCCAGTACTTC
TRBD1	TRBV20-1	TRBJ2-1	-	CSAGRTGGHNEQFF	TGCAGTGCTGGGAGGACAGGGGGCCACAATGAGCAGTTCTTC
-	TRBV28	TRBJ2-3	few	CASSLSTLTDTQYF	TGTGCCAGCAGTTTATCAACCCTCACAGATACGCAGTATTTT
TRBD1	TRBV7-2	TRBJ2-1	-	CASSLGKQGAHDEQFF	TGTGCCAGCAGCTTAGGGAAACAGGGGGCTCACGATGAGCAGTTCTTC
-	TRBV5-1	TRBJ1-1	few	CASSLISQGEAFF	TGCGCCAGCAGCTTGATATCACAGGGTGAAGCTTTCTTT